This TCR beta chain appears in the sequencing data of a study of T-cell memory formation after mild COVID-19. A 5'RACE reaction primed in the constant segment made cDNA libraries of TCR alpha and TCR beta, and these carried sample barcodes and UMIs. TCRdb re-analysed the 5' RACE reads in MiXCR, keeping a single row per CDR3 protein. The sample holds some 280,000 distinct CDR3 sequences, around 15% seen once. Study results and caveats: Clones shrinking between day 15 and 85 showed a balanced CD4/CD8 split, and those that grew later tilted toward CD4+. Researchers found some responding clones in pre-infection memory, a sign that cross-reactive memory joined.

Trimming cost V 1 base and J 5 bases, with 12 bases left between them. The CDR3 spans 15 residues. CDR1 is MGHRA, CDR2 YSYEKL, per germline. For this clonotype: Antigen: not known.

The rearrangement joins TRBV4-1 to TRBJ1-5; D not resolved. This clonotype was obtained from a man between 18 and 35 years old who had mild COVID-19 (a few samples of this study predate the infection). Cell type and time point are not known. Sequencing was carried out using PBMCs or a T cell subset sorted from them (not recorded which). The CDR3 region is CASSQGPGADQPQHF. For the CDR3, the DNA is TGCGCCAGCAGCCAAGGCCCGGGCGCGGATCAGCCCCAGCATTTT.